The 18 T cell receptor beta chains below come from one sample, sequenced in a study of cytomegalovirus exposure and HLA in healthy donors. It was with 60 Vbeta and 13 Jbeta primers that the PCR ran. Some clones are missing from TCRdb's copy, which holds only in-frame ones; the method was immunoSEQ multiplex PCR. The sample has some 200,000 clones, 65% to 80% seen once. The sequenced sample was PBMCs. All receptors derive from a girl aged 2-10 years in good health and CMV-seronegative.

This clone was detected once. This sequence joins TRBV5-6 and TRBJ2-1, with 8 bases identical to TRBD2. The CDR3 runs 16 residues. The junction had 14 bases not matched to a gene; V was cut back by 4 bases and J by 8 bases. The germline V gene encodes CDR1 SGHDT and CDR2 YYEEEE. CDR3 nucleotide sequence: TGTGCCAGCAGCCCCGAGGCTAGCGGGTTTATGGATGAGCAGTTCTTC. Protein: CASSPEASGFMDEQFF.

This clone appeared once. As DNA, the CDR3 is TGTGCCAGCAGCAAAGCCGAGGTTGGGAACACTGAAGCTTTCTTT. Protein product: CASSKAEVGNTEAFF. The chain has TRBV21-1 and TRBJ1-1. TRBV21-1 counts as a pseudogene. The CDR3 loop spans 15 amino acids.

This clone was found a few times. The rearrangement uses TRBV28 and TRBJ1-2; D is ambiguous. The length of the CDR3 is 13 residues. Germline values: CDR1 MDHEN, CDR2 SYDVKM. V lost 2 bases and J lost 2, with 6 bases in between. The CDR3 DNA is TGTGCCAGCAGTTTAATCCAAAACTATGGCTACACCTTC. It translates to CASSLIQNYGYTF.

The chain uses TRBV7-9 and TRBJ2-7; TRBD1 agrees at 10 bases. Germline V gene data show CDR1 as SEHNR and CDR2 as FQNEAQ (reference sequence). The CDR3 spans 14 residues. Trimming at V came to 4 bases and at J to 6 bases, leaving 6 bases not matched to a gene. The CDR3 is CASSSSGTGVEQYF. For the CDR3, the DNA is TGTGCCAGCAGCTCTTCCGGGACAGGGGTCGAGCAGTACTTC.

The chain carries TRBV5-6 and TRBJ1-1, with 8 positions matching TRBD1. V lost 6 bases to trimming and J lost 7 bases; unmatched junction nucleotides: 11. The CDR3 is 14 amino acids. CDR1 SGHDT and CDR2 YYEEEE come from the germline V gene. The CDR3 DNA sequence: TGTGCCAGCAAGGTACAGGGGGGAGGTTTTGAAGCTTTCTTT. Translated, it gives CASKVQGGGFEAFF.

The DNA for the CDR3 is TGTGCCAGCAGCGTAGCCCCAGGAGCGGGGGGCGGAGAGACCCAGTACTTC. This encodes CASSVAPGAGGGETQYF. The gene calls are TRBV9 and TRBJ2-5; 9 bases fit TRBD2. This CDR3 has 17 amino acids. Germline-derived CDR1 and CDR2 are SGDLS and YYNGEE. The trim removed 0 bases at V and 4 bases at J, leaving 10 bases unmatched.

In DNA, the CDR3 is TGTGCCAGTAGTATAGTAGCGGGGGTTTTTGATACGCAGTATTTT. The encoded protein is CASSIVAGVFDTQYF. J is TRBJ2-3 and V is TRBV19; 9 bases align to TRBD2. This CDR3 comprises 15 residues. The V and J ends lost 1 base and 6 bases, in that order; junction bases with no gene match: 5. CDR1 and CDR2 (germline): LNHDA, SQIVND (reference sequence).

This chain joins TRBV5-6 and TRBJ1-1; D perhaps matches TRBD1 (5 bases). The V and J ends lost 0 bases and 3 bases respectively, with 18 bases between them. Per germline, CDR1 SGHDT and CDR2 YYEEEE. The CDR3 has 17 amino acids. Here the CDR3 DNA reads TGTGCCAGCAGCTTGGAGTCCGGGTGGGGCCAGTACACTGAAGCTTTCTTT. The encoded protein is CASSLESGWGQYTEAFF.

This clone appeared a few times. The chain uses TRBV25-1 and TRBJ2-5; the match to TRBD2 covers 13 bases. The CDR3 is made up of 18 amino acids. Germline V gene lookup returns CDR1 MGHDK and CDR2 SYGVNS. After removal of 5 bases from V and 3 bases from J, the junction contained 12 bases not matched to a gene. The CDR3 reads CASSPHAGTSGTEETQYF. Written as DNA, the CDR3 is TGTGCCAGCAGTCCACACGCCGGGACTAGCGGGACCGAAGAGACCCAGTACTTC.

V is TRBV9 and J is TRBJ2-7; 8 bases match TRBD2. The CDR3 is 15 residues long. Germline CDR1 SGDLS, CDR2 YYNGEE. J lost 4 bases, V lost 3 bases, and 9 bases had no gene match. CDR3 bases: TGTGCCAGCAGCGCCTCTAGCGGGTTGAGATACGAGCAGTACTTC. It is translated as CASSASSGLRYEQYF.

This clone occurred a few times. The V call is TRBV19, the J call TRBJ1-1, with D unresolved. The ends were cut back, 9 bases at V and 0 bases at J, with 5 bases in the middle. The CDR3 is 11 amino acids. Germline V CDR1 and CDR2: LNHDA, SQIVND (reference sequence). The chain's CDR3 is CASTMNTEAFF. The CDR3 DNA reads TGTGCCAGCACTATGAACACTGAAGCTTTCTTT.

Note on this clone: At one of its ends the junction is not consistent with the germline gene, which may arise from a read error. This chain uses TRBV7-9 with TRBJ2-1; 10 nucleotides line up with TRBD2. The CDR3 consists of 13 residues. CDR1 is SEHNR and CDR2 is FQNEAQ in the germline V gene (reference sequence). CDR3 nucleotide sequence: TGTTCCAGCAGCCCTAGCGGGGGAGCGCCTCAGTTCTTC. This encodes CSSSPSGGAPQFF.

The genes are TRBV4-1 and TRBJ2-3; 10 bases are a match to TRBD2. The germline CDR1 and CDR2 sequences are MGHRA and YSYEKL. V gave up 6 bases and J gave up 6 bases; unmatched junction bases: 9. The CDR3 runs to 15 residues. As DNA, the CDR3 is TGCGCCAGCAGACTAGCGGGGAGGGGTCAGGATACGCAGTATTTT. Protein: CASRLAGRGQDTQYF.

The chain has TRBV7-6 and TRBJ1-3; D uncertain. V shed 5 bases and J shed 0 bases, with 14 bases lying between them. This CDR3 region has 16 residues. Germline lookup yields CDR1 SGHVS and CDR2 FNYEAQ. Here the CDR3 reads CASSPRLSSSGNTIYF. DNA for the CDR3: TGTGCCAGCAGCCCAAGACTGTCGAGCTCTGGAAACACCATATATTTT.

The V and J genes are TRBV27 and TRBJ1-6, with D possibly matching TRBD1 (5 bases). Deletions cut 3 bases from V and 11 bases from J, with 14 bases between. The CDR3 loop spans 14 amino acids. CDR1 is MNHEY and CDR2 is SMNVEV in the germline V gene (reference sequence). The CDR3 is CASSLSQGRAPLHF. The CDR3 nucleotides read TGTGCCAGCAGTTTGAGTCAGGGTCGGGCACCCCTCCACTTT.

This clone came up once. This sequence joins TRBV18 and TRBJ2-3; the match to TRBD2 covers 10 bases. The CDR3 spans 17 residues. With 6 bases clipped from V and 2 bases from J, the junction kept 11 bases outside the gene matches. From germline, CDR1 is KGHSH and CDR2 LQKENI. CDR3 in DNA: TGTGCCAGCTCGCAGGTCGGACTAGCGGCGACCACAGATACGCAGTATTTT. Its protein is CASSQVGLAATTDTQYF.

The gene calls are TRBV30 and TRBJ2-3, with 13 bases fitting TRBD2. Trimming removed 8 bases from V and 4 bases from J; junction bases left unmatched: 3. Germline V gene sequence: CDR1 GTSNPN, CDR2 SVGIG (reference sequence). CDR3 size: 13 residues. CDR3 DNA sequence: TGTGCCGCCGGACTAGCGGGAGCAGATACGCAGTATTTT. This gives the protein CAAGLAGADTQYF.

The CDR3 sequence: CAWSTTGVSYRTEAFF. The CDR3 coding sequence is TGTGCCTGGAGTACCACAGGGGTTAGTTATCGCACTGAAGCTTTCTTT. This chain connects TRBV30 to TRBJ1-1; TRBD1 agrees at 7 bases. CDR1 is GTSNPN, CDR2 SVGIG, per germline (reference sequence). V was pared by 2 bases and J by 4 bases, with 13 bases of the junction left unmatched. The CDR3 consists of 16 residues.